These 5 T cell receptor beta chains share one sample of origin, sequenced in a study of T cells in Graves' hyperthyroidism and ophthalmopathy. The investigators amplified TCR beta CDR3 regions from RNA transcripts. The HTBI primer set was used in a first-round RT-PCR of the TCR CDR3. Each CDR3 protein gets one entry after TCRdb re-called the multiplex PCR reads with MiXCR. The data show around 540,000 distinct CDR3 sequences, roughly 15% seen once. Sequencing used blood. The receptors derive from a woman in her 30s with Graves' ophthalmopathy.

This clonotype has ten or more counts. The chain is built from TRBV20-1 and TRBJ2-7; D ambiguous. From germline, CDR1 is DFQATT and CDR2 SNEGSKA (reference sequence). Trimming stripped 3 bases from V and 3 bases from J, with 6 bases between. The CDR3 is 11 residues long. The CDR3 reads CSASPYYEQYF. In nucleotides, the CDR3 is TGCAGTGCTAGTCCGTACTACGAGCAGTACTTC.

This chain connects TRBV5-6 to TRBJ2-3, with TRBD1 identical over 7 bases. The ends lost 1 base at V and 1 base at J; junction bases unmatched: 6. The CDR3 length is 16 residues. Germline CDR1 and CDR2: SGHDT and YYEEEE. The CDR3: CASSLRVGQGTDTQYF. For the CDR3, the DNA is TGTGCCAGCAGCTTGAGGGTCGGACAGGGCACAGATACGCAGTATTTT. Full variable domain (remainder filled in from reference TRBV5-6 and TRBJ2-3): DAGVTQSPTHLIKTRGQQVTLRCSPKSGHDTVSWYQQALGQGPQFIFQYYEEEERQRGNFPDRFSGHQFPNYSSELNVNALLLGDSALYLCASSLRVGQGTDTQYFGPGTRLTVL.

In its sample, this clonotype was seen many times. This chain joins TRBV28 and TRBJ2-3, with 11 nucleotides matching TRBD1. CDR1 is MDHEN, CDR2 SYDVKM, per germline. After removal of 6 bases from V and 4 bases from J, the junction contained 6 bases not matched to a gene. The CDR3 totals 15 residues. Here the CDR3 reads CASRSPGQGADTQYF. CDR3 in DNA: TGTGCCAGCAGGTCACCGGGACAGGGGGCAGATACGCAGTATTTT.

This clonotype has only one observation. Likely a read error: the CDR3 ends without its conserved phenylalanine or tryptophan. The gene calls are TRBV6-1 and TRBJ2-1; D is perhaps TRBD2 (6 bases). The V and J ends lost 2 bases and 0 bases respectively, with 8 bases between them. The CDR3 length is 15 residues. The germline CDR1 and CDR2 sequences are MNHNS and SASEGT. The CDR3, as DNA: TGTGCCAGCAGTGAATTGGGGGGCTCCTACAATGAGCAGTTCCTC. Translation: CASSELGGSYNEQFL.

The chain has TRBV9 and TRBJ2-1; 7 nucleotides match TRBD2. The J segment lost 1 base and the V segment lost 0 bases, leaving 4 bases of the junction unmatched. Germline CDR1 is SGDLS and CDR2 is YYNGEE. This CDR3 has 16 amino acids. DNA of the CDR3: TGTGCCAGCAGCGTAGGAGCGGGAACGTCCTACAATGAGCAGTTCTTC. Its translation: CASSVGAGTSYNEQFF.